This passage covers 20 T cell receptor beta chains from one sample sequenced in a study of OX40 agonist ivuxolimab in advanced cancers. The table came from immunoSEQ multiplex PCR; TCRdb's copy has only in-frame clones and leaves some out. Of 25,000 to 35,000 clones detected, 86% appear once; the ten largest clones hold under 30%. This specimen was CD4+ or CD8+ T cells sorted from blood, taken in a trial of the OX40 agonist ivuxolimab. The receptors come from an adult with an advanced solid tumor such as melanoma, head and neck, liver or kidney cancer.

This rearrangement joins TRBV27 to TRBJ1-2, with D possibly being TRBD1 (6 bases). CDR3 size: 17 residues. CDR1 is MNHEY and CDR2 is SMNVEV in the germline V gene (reference sequence). V lost 4 bases, J lost 0 bases, and 18 bases lay in between. CDR3 coding DNA: TGTGCCAGCAGTTCTACTCTAGGACAGTCAGCTAACTATGGCTACACCTTC. Protein product: CASSSTLGQSANYGYTF.

This chain connects TRBV5-6 to TRBJ2-7; D uncertain. In germline, CDR1 is SGHDT, CDR2 YYEEEE. This CDR3 contains 12 residues. V dropped 3 bases and J dropped 5 bases, with 9 bases sitting between them. CDR3 nucleotide sequence: TGTGCCAGCAGCTACAGTTACAACGAGCAGTACTTC. This gives the protein CASSYSYNEQYF.

The V call is TRBV13, the J call TRBJ2-5; no clear D gene. Trimming cost V 2 bases and J 2 bases, with 6 bases left between them. The CDR3 loop spans 13 amino acids. Germline lookup yields CDR1 PRHDT and CDR2 FYEKMQ (reference sequence). DNA of the CDR3: TGTGCCAGCAGCTTATTACGGCAAGAGACCCAGTACTTC. Translating gives CASSLLRQETQYF. Combining the CDR3 with reference TRBV13 and TRBJ2-5 gives the whole variable domain AAGVIQSPRHLIKEKRETATLKCYPIPRHDTVYWYQQGPGQDPQFLISFYEKMQSDKGSIPDRFSAQQFSDYHSELNMSSLELGDSALYFCASSLLRQETQYFGPGTRLLVL.

V usage is TRBV7-2 and J usage is TRBJ2-3, with D hard to call. Germline V gene data show CDR1 as SGHTA and CDR2 as FQGNSA. The CDR3 is made up of 13 amino acids. Deletions cut 5 bases from V and 2 bases from J, with 8 bases between. The CDR3 spells CASSTDPTDTQYF. The DNA of the CDR3 is TGTGCCAGCAGCACGGACCCCACAGATACGCAGTATTTT.

The V and J genes are TRBV7-9 and TRBJ2-5; D unresolved. Germline CDR1 and CDR2: SEHNR and FQNEAQ (reference sequence). V gave up 4 bases and J gave up 5 bases, with 20 bases separating them. CDR3 size: 16 residues. The CDR3 loop is CASSSLTVGARETQYF. The DNA of the CDR3 is TGTGCCAGCAGCTCCTTAACGGTTGGAGCTCGCGAGACCCAGTACTTC.

V and J are TRBV10-3 and TRBJ1-5, with D possibly TRBD1 on 5 matching bases. The CDR3 has 14 amino acids. Trimming cost V 2 bases and J 5 bases, with 10 bases left between them. From germline, CDR1 is ENHRY and CDR2 SYGVKD. The chain's CDR3 is CAISEVMGHQPQHF. The CDR3 DNA sequence: TGTGCCATCAGTGAGGTGATGGGGCATCAGCCCCAGCATTTT.

V gene TRBV5-6 combines with J gene TRBJ2-5; the match to TRBD1 covers 10 bases. CDR3 length: 15 amino acids. Trimming removed 2 bases from V and 5 bases from J; junction bases left unmatched: 6. Per the germline V gene, CDR1 is SGHDT and CDR2 is YYEEEE. In DNA form, the CDR3 reads TGTGCCAGCAGCTTCTTAGGACAGGGGGACGAGACCCAGTACTTC. Encoded protein: CASSFLGQGDETQYF.

This rearrangement joins TRBV28 to TRBJ2-1; D gene ambiguous. This CDR3 has 15 residues. Germline CDR1 is MDHEN and CDR2 is SYDVKM. With 2 bases removed from V and 0 bases from J, the gap between germline ends came to 8 bases. The CDR3: CASSLVRNSYNEQFF. CDR3 DNA sequence: TGTGCCAGCAGTTTAGTCCGAAACTCCTACAATGAGCAGTTCTTC.

The J gene is TRBJ2-1, the V gene TRBV9; the D is unclear. Germline CDR1 SGDLS, CDR2 YYNGEE. Trimming shortened V by 0 bases and J by 4 bases, and 5 bases separated the two germline ends. This CDR3 has 13 residues. In nucleotides, the CDR3 is TGTGCCAGCAGCGTAGCTGGATACAATGAGCAGTTCTTC. Translated: CASSVAGYNEQFF.

In DNA, the CDR3 is TGTGCCAGCAGCTTAGGAGAAGGTAACTCCTACGAGCAGTACTTC. This codes for CASSLGEGNSYEQYF. The genes are TRBV7-3 and TRBJ2-7; D is uncertain. This CDR3 contains 15 residues. Germline CDR1 and CDR2: SGHTA and FQGTGA. The V gene lost 2 bases and the J gene lost 0 bases, with 11 bases spanning the gap.

The chain couples TRBV9 to TRBJ2-3; D gene uncertain. V was shortened by 3 bases and J by 1 base, with 9 bases between the two germline ends. This CDR3 comprises 14 residues. The V gene's germline CDR1 is SGDLS and CDR2 YYNGEE. CDR3 sequence (DNA): TGTGCCAGCAGCGGAAGCCTGGGCACAGATACGCAGTATTTT. This codes for CASSGSLGTDTQYF.

This clone was detected only a few times. This rearrangement joins TRBV6-1 to TRBJ1-1; possible D gene TRBD1, 6 bases. Per the germline V gene, CDR1 is MNHNS and CDR2 is SASEGT. Trimming cost V 6 bases and J 5 bases, with 19 bases left between them. The CDR3 loop spans 15 amino acids. The CDR3 protein is CASSAFNLGGTEAFF. The CDR3 nucleotides are TGTGCCAGCAGCGCCTTTAACCTAGGGGGGACTGAAGCTTTCTTT.

The chain carries TRBV29-1 and TRBJ2-5; D unclear. The germline gives CDR1 SQVTM, CDR2 ANQGSEA. There are 12 residues in the CDR3. The chain's CDR3 is CSVSTGGETQYF. In DNA, the CDR3 is TGCAGTGTTAGCACGGGTGGAGAGACCCAGTACTTC.

This chain connects TRBV7-9 to TRBJ2-5; D not resolved. The CDR3 is 14 residues long. The germline V gene has CDR1 SEHNR and CDR2 FQNEAQ (reference sequence). The V end was cut by 3 bases, the J end by 0 bases, with 8 bases between. CDR3 DNA: TGTGCCAGCAGCTTCCGGCAGGACCAAGAGACCCAGTACTTC. Protein: CASSFRQDQETQYF.

The V gene is TRBV7-2, the J gene TRBJ2-1; no clear D gene. The germline V gene has CDR1 SGHTA and CDR2 FQGNSA. Trimming pared 1 base from V and 7 bases from J, leaving 11 bases between. This CDR3 is 14 amino acids long. CDR3 bases: TGTGCCAGCAGCTTAGATATAAACTGGAATGAGCAGTTCTTC. It translates to CASSLDINWNEQFF.

CDR3 in amino acids: CSALRGTESYEQYF. CDR3 DNA: TGCAGCGCCCTGAGGGGGACAGAATCCTACGAGCAGTACTTC. The chain links TRBV29-1 to TRBJ2-7; 7 bases agree with TRBD1. The trim removed 7 bases at V and 1 base at J, leaving 10 bases unmatched. Germline V gene lookup returns CDR1 SQVTM and CDR2 ANQGSEA. This CDR3 has 14 amino acids.

The rearrangement links TRBV28 to TRBJ1-6, with D perhaps matching TRBD1 (5 bases). The ends were cut back, 6 bases at V and 9 bases at J, with 15 bases in the middle. Looked up from germline, CDR1 is MDHEN and CDR2 is SYDVKM. This CDR3 comprises 14 residues. The DNA for the CDR3 is TGTGCCAGCAGCCGGGACTCCGCCATTTCACCCCTCCACTTT. It translates to CASSRDSAISPLHF.

This chain uses TRBV11-2 with TRBJ2-3, with a possible D match to TRBD2 (6 bases). V was cut by 6 bases and J by 1 base, with 11 bases left in between. This CDR3 region has 14 residues. The V gene's germline CDR1 is SGHAT and CDR2 FQNNGV. The CDR3 DNA reads as TGTGCCAGCAGTTATAGCGGAGGCACAGATACGCAGTATTTT. It encodes CASSYSGGTDTQYF.

The chain carries TRBV21-1 and TRBJ1-4; the table's D call TRBD1 went unverified against the DNA. TRBV21-1 is termed a pseudogene. The CDR3 sequence is 19 residues long. The CDR3 loop is CASSKVYSRLFATNEKLFF. DNA for the CDR3: TGTGCCAGCAGCAAAGTTTACAGTCGTTTATTTGCAACTAATGAAAAACTGTTTTTT.

Concerning this clone: Mismatch with germline at one junction end may stem from a read error. This rearrangement joins TRBV5-6 to TRBJ2-1, with 7 bases lining up with TRBD2. Germline V CDR1 and CDR2: SGHDT, YYEEEE. The CDR3 consists of 18 residues. In nucleotides, the CDR3 is TGTGCCAGCAGCCTCCTGTGGGTAGCGGGCGACTCCTTCAATGAGCAGTTCTTC. Its protein is CASSLLWVAGDSFNEQFF.